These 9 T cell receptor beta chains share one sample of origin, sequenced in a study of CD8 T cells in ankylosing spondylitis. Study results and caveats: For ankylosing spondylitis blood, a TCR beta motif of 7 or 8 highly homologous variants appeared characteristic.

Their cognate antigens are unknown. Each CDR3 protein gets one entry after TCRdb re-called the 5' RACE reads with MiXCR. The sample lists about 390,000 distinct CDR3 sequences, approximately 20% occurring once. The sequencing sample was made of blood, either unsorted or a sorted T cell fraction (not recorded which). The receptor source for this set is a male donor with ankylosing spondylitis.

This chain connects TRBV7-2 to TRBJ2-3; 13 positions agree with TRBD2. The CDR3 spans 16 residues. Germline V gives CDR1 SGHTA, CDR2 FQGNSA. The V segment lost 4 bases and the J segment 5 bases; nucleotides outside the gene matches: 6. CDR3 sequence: CASSSRTSGSVDTQYF. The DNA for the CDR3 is TGTGCCAGCAGCTCTCGGACTAGCGGGAGTGTAGATACGCAGTATTTT.

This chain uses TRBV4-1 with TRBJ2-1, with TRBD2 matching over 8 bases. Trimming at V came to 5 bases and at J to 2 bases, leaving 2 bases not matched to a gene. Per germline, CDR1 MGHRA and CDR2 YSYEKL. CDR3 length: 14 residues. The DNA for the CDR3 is TGCGCCAGCAGCACGGGGGGGGCCTACAATGAGCAGTTCTTC. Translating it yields CASSTGGAYNEQFF.

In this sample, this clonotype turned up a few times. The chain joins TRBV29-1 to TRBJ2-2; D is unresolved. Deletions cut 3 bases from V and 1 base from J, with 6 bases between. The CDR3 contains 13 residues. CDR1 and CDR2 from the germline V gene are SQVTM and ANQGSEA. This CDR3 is CSVEDGNTGELFF. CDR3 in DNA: TGCAGCGTTGAGGACGGGAACACCGGGGAGCTGTTTTTT.

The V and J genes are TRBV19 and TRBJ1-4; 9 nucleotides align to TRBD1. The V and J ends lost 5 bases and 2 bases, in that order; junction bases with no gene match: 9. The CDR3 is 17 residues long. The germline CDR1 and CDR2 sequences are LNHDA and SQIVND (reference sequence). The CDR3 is CASSPGTGRTTNEKLFF. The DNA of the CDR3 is TGTGCCAGTAGTCCCGGGACAGGGCGGACGACTAATGAAAAACTGTTTTTT.

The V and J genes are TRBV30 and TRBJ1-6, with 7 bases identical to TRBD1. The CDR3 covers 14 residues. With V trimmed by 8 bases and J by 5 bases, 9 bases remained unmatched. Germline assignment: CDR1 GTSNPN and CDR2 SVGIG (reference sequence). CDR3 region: CARRGTAHNSPLHF. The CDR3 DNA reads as TGTGCCAGACGCGGGACAGCCCATAATTCACCCCTCCACTTT.

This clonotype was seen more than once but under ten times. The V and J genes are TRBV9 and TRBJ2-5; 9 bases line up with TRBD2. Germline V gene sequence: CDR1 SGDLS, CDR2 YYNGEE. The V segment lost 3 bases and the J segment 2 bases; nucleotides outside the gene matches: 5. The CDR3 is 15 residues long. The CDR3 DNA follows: TGTGCCAGCAGCGATGGGAGCGGGAGGCAAGAGACCCAGTACTTC. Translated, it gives CASSDGSGRQETQYF.

The CDR3 DNA is TGCGCCAGCAGCTCGGCAGGGGATCCCTACGAGCAGTACTTC. Its protein is CASSSAGDPYEQYF. J is TRBJ2-7 and V is TRBV5-1; D may be TRBD1 (6 bases). There are 14 residues in the CDR3. Germline loops: CDR1 SGHRS, CDR2 YFSETQ. Trimming stripped 3 bases from V and 2 bases from J, with 12 bases between.

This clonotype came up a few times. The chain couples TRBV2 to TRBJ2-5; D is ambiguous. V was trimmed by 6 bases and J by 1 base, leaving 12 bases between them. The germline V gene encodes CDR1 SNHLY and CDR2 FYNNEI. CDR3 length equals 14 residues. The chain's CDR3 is CASRGPLGQETQYF. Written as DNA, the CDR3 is TGTGCCAGCAGGGGTCCTCTCGGCCAAGAGACCCAGTACTTC.

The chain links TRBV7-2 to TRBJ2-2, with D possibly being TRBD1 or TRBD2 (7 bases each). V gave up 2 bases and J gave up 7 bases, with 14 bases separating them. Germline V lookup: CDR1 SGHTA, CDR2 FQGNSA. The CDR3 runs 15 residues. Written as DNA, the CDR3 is TGTGCCAGCAGCTTACGGGGAGGGGGCATCGGGGAGCTGTTTTTT. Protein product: CASSLRGGGIGELFF. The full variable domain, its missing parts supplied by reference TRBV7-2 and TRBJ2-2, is GAGVSQSPSNKVTEKGKDVELRCDPISGHTALYWYRQSLGQGLEFLIYFQGNSAPDKSGLPSDRFSAERTGGSVSTLTIQRTQQEDSAVYLCASSLRGGGIGELFFGEGSRLTVL.